This T cell receptor beta chain is from a study of cytomegalovirus exposure and HLA in healthy donors. Primers for the PCR totalled 60 Vbeta and 13 Jbeta. Clones were read by immunoSEQ multiplex PCR, and TCRdb kept only the in-frame ones, dropping some. The sample holds around 130,000 clones, over 70% seen once. Samples came from healthy bone marrow donors. Whole-study results and caveats: In a later analysis, common viral pathogens appeared linked to several of the most significant clusters.

This clone has more than one count but fewer than ten. Antigen unknown. Trimming took 0 bases from V and 7 from J; bases not matched to a gene: 1. The CDR3 consists of 13 residues. CDR1 and CDR2 from the germline V gene are MNHEY and SMNVEV (reference sequence). This receptor was identified in a woman aged 40 to 50 in good health and CMV-seronegative. The chain employs TRBV27 and TRBJ1-1, with 8 bases that match TRBD1. The sequencing input was PBMCs. The DNA of the CDR3 is TGTGCCAGCAGTTTATCCGGACAGGGTGAAGCTTTCTTT. The encoded protein is CASSLSGQGEAFF.